The 7 T cell receptor beta chains listed next were all sequenced from one sample in a study of cytomegalovirus exposure and HLA in healthy donors. This PCR relied on a set of 60 Vbeta primers and 13 Jbeta primers. Sequenced by immunoSEQ multiplex PCR; TCRdb stores in-frame clones only, minus some. Among around 120,000 clones listed, roughly 83% were seen once. Sequenced input: PBMCs. These receptors all stem from a man younger than 45 in good health and CMV-seropositive.

The table lists this clone with a count of one. V is TRBV7-2 and J is TRBJ1-4, with TRBD1 as a possible D gene (5 bases). V shed 6 bases and J shed 5 bases, with 13 bases lying between them. Germline loops: CDR1 SGHTA, CDR2 FQGNSA. The CDR3 extends over 14 amino acids. The CDR3 DNA reads TGTGCCAGCAGAATCAGGGTAGGGAATGAAAAACTGTTTTTT. Protein: CASRIRVGNEKLFF.

The rearrangement joins TRBV19 to TRBJ2-1; 9 positions agree with TRBD2. The V and J ends lost 6 bases and 8 bases, in that order; junction bases with no gene match: 11. From germline, CDR1 is LNHDA and CDR2 SQIVND (reference sequence). The CDR3 is made up of 15 amino acids. CDR3 region: CASSGIVAGEDEQFF. The CDR3 nucleotides are TGTGCCAGTAGCGGTATAGTAGCGGGAGAGGATGAGCAGTTCTTC.

The J gene is TRBJ2-3, the V gene TRBV7-9; a weak D match, TRBD2 (6 bases). The germline CDR1 and CDR2 sequences are SEHNR and FQNEAQ (reference sequence). The V end lost 0 bases, the J end lost 0 bases, and 7 bases lay between the germline ends. This CDR3 region has 15 residues. In nucleotides, the CDR3 is TGTGCCAGCAGCTTAGCCGGGGGAAGCACAGATACGCAGTATTTT. Translated, it gives CASSLAGGSTDTQYF.

This sequence joins TRBV7-8 and TRBJ2-6, with 8 positions matching TRBD1. Germline-derived CDR1 and CDR2 are SGHVS and FQNEAQ. CDR3 length equals 18 residues. With 5 bases clipped from V and 0 bases from J, the junction kept 9 bases outside the gene matches. The CDR3 sequence: CASSRPGQGDSGANVLTF. The CDR3, as DNA: TGTGCCAGCAGCCGCCCCGGACAGGGAGACTCTGGGGCCAACGTCCTGACTTTC. The complete variable domain, with remaining parts taken from reference TRBV7-8 and TRBJ2-6, reads GAGVSQSPRYKVAKRGQDVALRCDPISGHVSLFWYQQALGQGPEFLTYFQNEAQLDKSGLPSDRFFAERPEGSVSTLKIQRTQQEDSAVYLCASSRPGQGDSGANVLTFGAGSRLTVL.

V is TRBV4-3 and J is TRBJ2-4; D unclear. Trimming took off 1 base at V and 8 bases at J, with 18 bases between the two ends. The CDR3 totals 16 residues. Germline loops: CDR1 LGHNA, CDR2 YSLEER. In DNA form, the CDR3 reads TGCGCCAGCAGCCAAGGCTCTGCGGCTTCTTGGGACATTCAGTACTTC. This encodes CASSQGSAASWDIQYF.

The gene calls are TRBV5-6 and TRBJ1-6; 11 bases agree with TRBD1. The CDR3 sequence is 12 residues long. Germline assignment: CDR1 SGHDT and CDR2 YYEEEE. The V and J ends lost 4 bases and 16 bases, in that order; junction bases with no gene match: 4. The CDR3 DNA sequence: TGTGCCAGCAGCGCGGACAGGGGGCCACTCCACTTT. This gives the protein CASSADRGPLHF.

The chain couples TRBV9 to TRBJ1-1, with 10 bases matching TRBD1. The CDR3 loop spans 16 amino acids. The ends lost 4 bases at V and 7 bases at J; junction bases unmatched: 13. Germline assignment: CDR1 SGDLS and CDR2 YYNGEE. As DNA, the CDR3 is TGTGCCAGCAGCACTTCCGGGACAGGGGCAACGGGTGAAGCTTTCTTT. This translates into CASSTSGTGATGEAFF. Complete variable domain (other parts from reference TRBV9 and TRBJ1-1): DSGVTQTPKHLITATGQRVTLRCSPRSGDLSVYWYQQSLDQGLQFLIQYYNGEERAKGNILERFSAQQFPDLHSELNLSSLELGDSALYFCASSTSGTGATGEAFFGQGTRLTVV.